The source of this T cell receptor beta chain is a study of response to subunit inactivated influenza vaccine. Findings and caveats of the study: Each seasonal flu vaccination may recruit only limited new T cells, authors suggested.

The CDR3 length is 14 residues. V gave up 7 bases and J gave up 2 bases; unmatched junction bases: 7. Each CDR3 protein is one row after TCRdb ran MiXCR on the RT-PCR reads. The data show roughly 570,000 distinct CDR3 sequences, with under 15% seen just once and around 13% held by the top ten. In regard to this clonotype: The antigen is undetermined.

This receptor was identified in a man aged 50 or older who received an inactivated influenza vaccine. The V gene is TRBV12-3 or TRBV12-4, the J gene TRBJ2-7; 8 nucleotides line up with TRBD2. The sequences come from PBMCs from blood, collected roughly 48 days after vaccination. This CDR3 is CASTIGLAPYEQYF. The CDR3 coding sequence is TGTGCCAGCACCATTGGACTAGCCCCCTACGAGCAGTACTTC.